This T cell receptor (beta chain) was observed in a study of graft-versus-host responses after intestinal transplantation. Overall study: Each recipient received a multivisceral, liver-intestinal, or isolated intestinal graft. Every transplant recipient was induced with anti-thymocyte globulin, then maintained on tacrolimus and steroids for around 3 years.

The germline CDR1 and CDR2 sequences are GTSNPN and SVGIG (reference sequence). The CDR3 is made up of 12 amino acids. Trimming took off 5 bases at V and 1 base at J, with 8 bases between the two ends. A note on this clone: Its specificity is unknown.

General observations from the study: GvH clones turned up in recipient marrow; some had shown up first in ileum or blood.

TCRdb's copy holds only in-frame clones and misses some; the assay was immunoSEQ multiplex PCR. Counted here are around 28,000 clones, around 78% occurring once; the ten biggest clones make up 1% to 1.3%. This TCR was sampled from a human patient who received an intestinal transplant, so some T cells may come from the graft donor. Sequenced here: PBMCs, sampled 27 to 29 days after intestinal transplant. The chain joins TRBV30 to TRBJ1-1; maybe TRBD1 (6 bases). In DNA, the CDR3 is TGTGCCTGGGAGACAGGGAACACTGAAGCTTTCTTT. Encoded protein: CAWETGNTEAFF.